This T cell receptor (beta chain) was identified during a study of blood T cell repertoires in COVID-19. Turning to the study itself: Material from acute and convalescent COVID-19 was sourced from the United States, Italy and Spain. PBMCs, B-cell-depleted T cells, or T cells were the source of the cDNA or gDNA that made up the material.

Germline CDR1 is GTSNPN and CDR2 is SVGIG (reference sequence). This CDR3 comprises 13 residues. The ends were cut back, 3 bases at V and 6 bases at J, with 12 bases in the middle. Original methodology: By means of reference gene primer amplification, nucleated cell counts were estimated. TCRdb keeps only in-frame clones here, not all; method: immunoSEQ multiplex PCR. Clone size and the V and J calls come from that table; the DNA yielded D and trimming. The top ten hold approximately 20% of the sample, which has around 220,000 clones, 84% seen once. The sample comprised peripheral blood. This chain uses TRBV30 with TRBJ2-4; D not certain. The source of this sequence is a young man with active or convalescent COVID-19. CDR3 nucleotide sequence: TGTGCCTGGAGATCCCCATCTACAAACATTCAGTACTTC. It is translated as CAWRSPSTNIQYF.